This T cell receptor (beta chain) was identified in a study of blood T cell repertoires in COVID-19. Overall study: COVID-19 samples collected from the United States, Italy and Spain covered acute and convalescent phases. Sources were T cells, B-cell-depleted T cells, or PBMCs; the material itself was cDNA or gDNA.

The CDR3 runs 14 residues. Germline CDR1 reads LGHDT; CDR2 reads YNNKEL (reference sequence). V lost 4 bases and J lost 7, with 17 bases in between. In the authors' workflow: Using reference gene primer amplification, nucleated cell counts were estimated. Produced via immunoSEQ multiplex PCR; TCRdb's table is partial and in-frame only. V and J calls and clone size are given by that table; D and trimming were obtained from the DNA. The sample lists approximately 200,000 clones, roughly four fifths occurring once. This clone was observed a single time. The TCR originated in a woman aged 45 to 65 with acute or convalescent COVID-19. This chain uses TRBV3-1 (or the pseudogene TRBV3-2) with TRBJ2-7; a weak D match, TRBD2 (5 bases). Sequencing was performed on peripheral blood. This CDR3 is CASSRLAGPSEQYF. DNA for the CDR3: TGTGCCAGCAGCCGTCTAGCCGGACCGTCGGAGCAGTACTTC.